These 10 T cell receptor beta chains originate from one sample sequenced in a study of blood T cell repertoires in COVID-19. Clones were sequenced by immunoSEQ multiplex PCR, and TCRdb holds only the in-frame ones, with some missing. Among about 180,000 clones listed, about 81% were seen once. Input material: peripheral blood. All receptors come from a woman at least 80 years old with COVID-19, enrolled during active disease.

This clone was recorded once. The CDR3 nucleotides read TGTGCCATCAGTGACCACGGGACAGGGAGAACCTACGAGCAGTACTTC. It translates to CAISDHGTGRTYEQYF. V usage is TRBV10-3 and J usage is TRBJ2-7, with TRBD1 matching 9 bases. Germline loops: CDR1 ENHRY, CDR2 SYGVKD. Unmatched junction bases numbered 8, after V lost 3 bases and J lost 2 bases. This CDR3 comprises 16 residues.

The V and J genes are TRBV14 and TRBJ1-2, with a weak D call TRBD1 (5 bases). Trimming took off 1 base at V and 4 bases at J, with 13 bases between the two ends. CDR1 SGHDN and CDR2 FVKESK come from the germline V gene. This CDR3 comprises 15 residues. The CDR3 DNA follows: TGTGCCAGCAGCCAAGTCAAGCTAGGGGTCTATGGCTACACCTTC. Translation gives CASSQVKLGVYGYTF.

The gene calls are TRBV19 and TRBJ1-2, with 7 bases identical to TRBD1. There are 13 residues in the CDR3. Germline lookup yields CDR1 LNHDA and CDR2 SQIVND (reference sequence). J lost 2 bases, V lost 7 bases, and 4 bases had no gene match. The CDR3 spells CASTTTGNYGYTF. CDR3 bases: TGTGCCAGTACTACGACAGGGAACTATGGCTACACCTTC.

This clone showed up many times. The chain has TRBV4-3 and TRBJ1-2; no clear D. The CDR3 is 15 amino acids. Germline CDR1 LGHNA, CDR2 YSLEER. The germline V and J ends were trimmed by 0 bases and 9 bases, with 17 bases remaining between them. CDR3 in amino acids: CASSQEWRADLSYTF. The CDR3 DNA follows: TGCGCCAGCAGCCAAGAATGGAGAGCTGATTTGAGCTACACCTTC.

The CDR3 region has the DNA TGTGCCAGTAGTATAAATACAGTCTATGGCTACACCTTC. This sequence encodes CASSINTVYGYTF. The chain uses TRBV19 and TRBJ1-2; D is ambiguous. This CDR3 comprises 13 residues. V was pared by 2 bases and J by 4 bases, with 8 bases between. From germline, CDR1 is LNHDA and CDR2 SQIVND (reference sequence).

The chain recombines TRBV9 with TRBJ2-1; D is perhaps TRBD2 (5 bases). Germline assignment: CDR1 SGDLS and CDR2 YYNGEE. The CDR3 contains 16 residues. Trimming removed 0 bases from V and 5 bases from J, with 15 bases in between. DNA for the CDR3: TGTGCCAGCAGCGTAGGGCGAGGGCGAGAACACAATGAGCAGTTCTTC. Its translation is CASSVGRGREHNEQFF.

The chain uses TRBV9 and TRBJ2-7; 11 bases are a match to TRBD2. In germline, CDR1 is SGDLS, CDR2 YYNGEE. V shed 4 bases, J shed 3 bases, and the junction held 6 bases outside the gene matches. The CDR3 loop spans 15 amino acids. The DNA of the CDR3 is TGTGCCAGCAGCACCGGGACTAGCGGACTCTACGAGCAGTACTTC. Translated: CASSTGTSGLYEQYF.

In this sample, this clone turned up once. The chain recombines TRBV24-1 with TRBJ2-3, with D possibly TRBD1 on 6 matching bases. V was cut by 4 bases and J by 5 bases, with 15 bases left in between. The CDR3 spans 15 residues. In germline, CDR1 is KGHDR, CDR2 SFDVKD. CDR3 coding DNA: TGTGCCACCAGTGAATCAGGGGATATGGGAGATACGCAGTATTTT. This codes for CATSESGDMGDTQYF.

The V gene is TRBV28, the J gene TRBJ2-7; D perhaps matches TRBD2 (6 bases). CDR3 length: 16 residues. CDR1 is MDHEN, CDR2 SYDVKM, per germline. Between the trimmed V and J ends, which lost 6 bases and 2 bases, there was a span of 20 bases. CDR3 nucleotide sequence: TGTGCCAGCAGACCAAAACTAAAGGGACTCGCCTACGAGCAGTACTTC. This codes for CASRPKLKGLAYEQYF.

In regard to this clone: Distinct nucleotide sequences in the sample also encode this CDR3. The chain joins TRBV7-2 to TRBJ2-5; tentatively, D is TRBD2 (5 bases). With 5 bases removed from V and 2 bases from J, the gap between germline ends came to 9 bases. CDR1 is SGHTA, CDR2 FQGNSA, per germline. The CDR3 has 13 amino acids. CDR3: CASSRGAQETQYF. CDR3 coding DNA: TGTGCCAGCAGCCGGGGTGCGCAAGAGACCCAGTACTTC.